Each of the 12 T cell receptor beta chains below was sequenced from the same sample in a study of STAT5B mutations in CD4+ large granular lymphocyte leukemia. Generated by immunoSEQ multiplex PCR, the TCRdb table keeps only in-frame clones and is missing some. The sample includes tens of thousands of clones, 70% to 90% of them seen just once. The sequenced sample was CD4+ T cells from blood buffy coats. The receptor source for this set is a human donor in good health.

This clone was seen once. This chain uses TRBV5-1 with TRBJ2-1, with TRBD2 matching over 13 bases. This CDR3 is 17 amino acids long. Germline values: CDR1 SGHRS, CDR2 YFSETQ. V trimming: 10 bases; J trimming: 7 bases; junction bases outside the gene matches: 17. The CDR3, as DNA: TGCGCCCGAGACACTCCCGGACTAGCGGGAGTGGGGAATGAGCAGTTCTTC. It yields the protein CARDTPGLAGVGNEQFF. The whole variable domain, filled in from reference TRBV5-1 and TRBJ2-1, reads KAGVTQTPRYLIKTRGQQVTLSCSPISGHRSVSWYQQTPGQGLQFLFEYFSETQRNKGNFPGRFSGRQFSNSRSEMNVSTLELGDSALYLCARDTPGLAGVGNEQFFGPGTRLTVL.

V and J are TRBV28 and TRBJ1-2; 8 nucleotides line up with TRBD1. The CDR3 sequence is 16 residues long. The germline V gene encodes CDR1 MDHEN and CDR2 SYDVKM. V shed 3 bases and J 3 bases; nucleotides not matched to a gene: 9. The CDR3 nucleotides are TGTGCCAGCAGTTTCCCCCAGGGGGCGAGGGACTATGGCTACACCTTC. Translating it yields CASSFPQGARDYGYTF.

The J gene is TRBJ1-5, the V gene TRBV6-1, with D perhaps TRBD1 (6 bases). Trimming cost V 4 bases and J 2 bases, with 12 bases left between them. There are 15 residues in the CDR3. CDR1 is MNHNS, CDR2 SASEGT, per germline. The DNA for the CDR3 is TGTGCCAGCAGTGGCAGGGGTTTGGGCAATCAGCCCCAGCATTTT. Translating it yields CASSGRGLGNQPQHF.

The rearrangement joins TRBV6-4 to TRBJ2-2; no firm D call. V lost 3 bases, J lost 6 bases, and 11 bases lay in between. The CDR3 length is 14 residues. Germline CDR1 and CDR2: MRHNA and SNTAGT. CDR3: CASSEQLWAGELFF. For the CDR3, the DNA is TGTGCCAGCAGTGAGCAATTGTGGGCCGGGGAGCTGTTTTTT.

The chain joins TRBV25-1 to TRBJ1-3, with 10 bases aligning to TRBD1. This CDR3 comprises 16 residues. Germline values: CDR1 MGHDK, CDR2 SYGVNS. With 8 bases clipped from V and 0 bases from J, the junction kept 7 bases outside the gene matches. The CDR3 loop is CASEGQGGFSGNTIYF. The CDR3 bases are TGTGCCAGCGAAGGACAGGGGGGATTCTCTGGAAACACCATATATTTT.

This chain uses TRBV28 with TRBJ1-3, with D perhaps matching TRBD1 (6 bases). This CDR3 is built from 16 residues. CDR1 and CDR2 from the germline V gene are MDHEN and SYDVKM. Trimming cost V 6 bases and J 0 bases, with 15 bases left between them. The CDR3 sequence: CASRDFTGTSGNTIYF. The CDR3 DNA follows: TGTGCCAGCAGGGATTTTACAGGGACCTCTGGAAACACCATATATTTT.

The genes are TRBV5-1 and TRBJ2-6; D gene ambiguous. Per germline, CDR1 SGHRS and CDR2 YFSETQ. V gave up 0 bases and J gave up 5 bases, with 12 bases separating them. The CDR3 totals 16 residues. In DNA, the CDR3 is TGCGCCAGCAGCTTGGACAGTTCTATACGGGCCAACGTCCTGACTTTC. It yields the protein CASSLDSSIRANVLTF.

The V gene is TRBV10-3, the J gene TRBJ2-5; tentative D call: TRBD1 (6 bases). Germline CDR1 ENHRY, CDR2 SYGVKD. This CDR3 has 12 amino acids. Deletions cut 4 bases from V and 5 bases from J, with 8 bases between. CDR3 loop: CAISAGDETQYF. Here the CDR3 DNA reads TGTGCCATCAGTGCAGGGGACGAGACCCAGTACTTC.

The chain employs TRBV4-1 and TRBJ1-4; D remains ambiguous. This CDR3 has 15 residues. Trimming stripped 4 bases from V and 8 bases from J, with 17 bases between. The germline V gene has CDR1 MGHRA and CDR2 YSYEKL. CDR3 residues: CASSPTRINEEKLFF. DNA of the CDR3: TGCGCCAGCAGCCCGACGAGAATCAACGAGGAAAAACTGTTTTTT.

The rearrangement uses TRBV5-1 and TRBJ2-1; D gene unclear. Germline V CDR1 and CDR2: SGHRS, YFSETQ. This CDR3 is built from 12 residues. V was shortened by 4 bases and J by 5 bases, with 7 bases between the two germline ends. CDR3 DNA: TGCGCCAGCAGCCCTAACCACAATGAGCAGTTCTTC. Its translation: CASSPNHNEQFF.

This clone was recorded once. The chain has TRBV28 and TRBJ2-1, with D possibly matching TRBD2 (5 bases). V shed 3 bases and J shed 7 bases, with 13 bases lying between them. CDR3 length: 14 amino acids. Germline V CDR1 and CDR2: MDHEN, SYDVKM. CDR3 nucleotides: TGTGCCAGCAGTTTGGGGTGGAGGTCGAATGAGCAGTTCTTC. Its translation is CASSLGWRSNEQFF. Supplemented by reference TRBV28 and TRBJ2-1, the full variable domain reads DVKVTQSSRYLVKRTGEKVFLECVQDMDHENMFWYRQDPGLGLRLIYFSYDVKMKEKGDIPEGYSVSREKKERFSLILESASTNQTSMYLCASSLGWRSNEQFFGPGTRLTVL.

The rearrangement uses TRBV19 and TRBJ2-1; 11 bases map to TRBD1. This CDR3 has 13 amino acids. Trimming took 7 bases from V and 10 from J; bases not matched to a gene: 6. The germline V gene encodes CDR1 LNHDA and CDR2 SQIVND (reference sequence). CDR3 nucleotide sequence: TGTGCCAGTACCGGACAGGGGGCGGGCGAGCAGTTCTTC. Encoded protein: CASTGQGAGEQFF.